Reported below is one T cell receptor beta chain. Its antigen is not identified. The ends lost 0 bases at V and 0 bases at J; junction bases unmatched: 11. Germline V gene data show CDR1 as SGHRS and CDR2 as YFSETQ. This CDR3 comprises 19 residues. This entry comes from a study of OX40 agonist ivuxolimab in advanced cancers. Across the study: There were three patients with partial responses, one having hepatocellular carcinoma and two cutaneous melanoma. General study points: Expansion of clones was among the lowest in partial responders at 0.1-3.0 mg/kg.

Produced via immunoSEQ multiplex PCR; TCRdb's table is partial and in-frame only. The table lists about 150,000 clones, approximately 94% of them singletons, with around 0.28% in the top ten. The clonotype comes from an adult with an advanced solid tumor such as melanoma, head and neck, liver or kidney cancer. This material consisted of CD4+ or CD8+ T cells sorted from blood, taken in a trial of the OX40 agonist ivuxolimab. This chain joins TRBV5-1 and TRBJ1-5, with 8 bases that match TRBD1. The CDR3 is CASSLDPTGAVNSNQPQHF. For the CDR3, the DNA is TGCGCCAGCAGCTTGGATCCGACAGGGGCTGTAAATAGCAATCAGCCCCAGCATTTT.